The T cell receptor beta chain under discussion was sequenced for a study of CD8 T cells in Susac syndrome. Germline lookup yields CDR1 MGHRA and CDR2 YSYEKL. Trimming removed 3 bases from V and 7 bases from J, with 18 bases in between. The CDR3 has 15 amino acids. Random-hexamer reverse transcription was applied to about 0.5 to 1 ug RNA. Using its own MiXCR run on the immunoSEQ multiplex PCR reads, TCRdb lists one record per CDR3 protein. The sample holds approximately 230,000 distinct CDR3 sequences, about 94% seen once. TCR beta from blood CD8+ and CD4+ T cells was sequenced. The receptor comes from a human donor with multiple sclerosis. This sequence joins TRBV4-1 and TRBJ1-2, with D unclear. Sequenced input: CD4+ T cells from PBMCs. The CDR3 loop is CASSQPDSDLSGYTF. The CDR3 DNA reads as TGCGCCAGCAGCCAGCCAGACTCGGATCTATCTGGCTACACCTTC.